One sample yielded the 14 T cell receptor beta chains listed below, sequenced in a study of regulatory T cells in long-lasting Graves disease (dated by TCRdb to the early 2020s). The library was built by means of multiplex PCR. Reads for this sample came from an Illumina HiSeq 4000. CDR3 regions were amplified by Arm-PCR with iRepertoire HTBI primers to construct TCR beta libraries. The public reads were quality trimmed at Q25 with fastp and then assembled into clones with MiXCR by TCRdb, keeping productive beta chains. Each entry merges the rows of one CDR3 protein and shows their most common DNA and genes. This sample gives about 460,000 distinct CDR3 sequences in total; approximately 22% of them show up just once. Over 10% of the sample is taken by the ten largest. Explained via the paper, the time point label denotes: persistent/refractory GD, antithyroid drugs over 5 years with positive TRAb. For both TCR sequencing and RNA sequencing, RNA was extracted from PBMCs using TRIzol.

Sequencing used peripheral blood mononuclear cells (PBMCs), obtained when the disease was refractory, from a patient treated with antithyroid drugs. The receptors stem from a female donor with Graves disease.

The table lists this clonotype with many counts. This chain uses TRBV2 with TRBJ1-1; D call uncertain. Germline V lookup: CDR1 SNHLY, CDR2 FYNNEI. This CDR3 contains 10 residues. V was clipped by 3 bases and J by 10 bases, with 6 bases between them. The CDR3 region is CASSDIRAFF. For the CDR3, the DNA is TGTGCCAGCAGTGATATAAGAGCTTTCTTT.

This clonotype appeared many times. The CDR3 DNA follows: TGTGCCAGCAGTTACTCTGAGGAGACCCAGTACTTC. It specifies CASSYSEETQYF. The chain links TRBV6-5 to TRBJ2-5; D is unresolved. The length of the CDR3 is 12 residues. Germline CDR1 reads MNHEY; CDR2 reads SVGAGI. The ends were cut back, 0 bases at V and 5 bases at J, with 4 bases in the middle.

Comments on this clonotype: A single base separates this from a much larger clone, so it may be a read error. This sequence joins TRBV30 and TRBJ2-6, with D unclear. The germline CDR1 and CDR2 sequences are GTSNPN and SVGIG (reference sequence). The CDR3 spans 11 residues. The CDR3 is CAWSVTREQCF. The CDR3 region has the DNA TGTGCCTGGAGTGTAACGCGCGAGCAGTGCTTC.

This clonotype has a count of ten or more. This rearrangement joins TRBV12-3 or TRBV12-4 to TRBJ1-5; D not resolved. The CDR3 spans 15 residues. V was shortened by 2 bases and J by 7 bases, with 15 bases between the two germline ends. The CDR3 loop reads CASSLKRVWGQPQHF. In nucleotides, the CDR3 is TGTGCCAGCAGTTTAAAAAGGGTATGGGGACAGCCCCAGCATTTT.

V usage is TRBV24-1 and J usage is TRBJ1-1, with D possibly TRBD1 on 5 matching bases. The germline V gene has CDR1 KGHDR and CDR2 SFDVKD. Trimming removed 0 bases from V and 11 bases from J, with 18 bases in between. There are 15 residues in the CDR3. CDR3 region: CATSDLQGPTRGAFF. CDR3 DNA sequence: TGTGCCACCAGTGATTTGCAAGGTCCGACGCGGGGGGCTTTCTTT.

The CDR3 is CASSWTGGHEQYF. In nucleotides, the CDR3 is TGTGCCAGCAGCTGGACAGGGGGCCACGAGCAGTACTTC. The chain carries TRBV6-1 and TRBJ2-7; 11 bases map to TRBD1. With 6 bases clipped from V and 5 bases from J, the junction kept 3 bases outside the gene matches. Germline V gene data show CDR1 as MNHNS and CDR2 as SASEGT. This CDR3 has 13 amino acids.

This clonotype was seen a few times. The chain has TRBV25-1 and TRBJ1-1; TRBD1 agrees at 8 bases. There are 16 residues in the CDR3. The trim removed 3 bases at V and 1 base at J, leaving 7 bases unmatched. In germline, CDR1 is MGHDK, CDR2 SYGVNS. The CDR3 sequence is CASSDLQGAKNTEAFF. The CDR3 DNA is TGTGCCAGCAGTGACCTCCAGGGGGCAAAGAACACTGAAGCTTTCTTT.

Details on this clonotype: The likely explanation is a read error, given a far larger clone one base away. V is TRBV12-3 or TRBV12-4 and J is TRBJ2-5, with D uncertain. The CDR3 length is 14 residues. The CDR3 spells CASSSVGRQGTQYF. In DNA, the CDR3 is TGTGCCAGCAGTTCGGTGGGTCGGCAAGGGACCCAGTACTTC.

This clonotype was counted ten times or more. The chain has TRBV7-8 and TRBJ2-7, with D uncertain. This CDR3 is built from 14 residues. CDR1 SGHVS and CDR2 FQNEAQ come from the germline V gene. Trimming removed 0 bases at V and 3 bases at J, with 9 bases between. CDR3 in amino acids: CASSLARQGYEQYF. The CDR3 nucleotides are TGTGCCAGCAGCTTAGCCCGACAAGGCTACGAGCAGTACTTC.

The rearrangement uses TRBV4-3 and TRBJ1-2; D gene unclear. V dropped 0 bases and J dropped 8 bases, with 13 bases sitting between them. The CDR3 runs to 14 residues. From germline, CDR1 is LGHNA and CDR2 YSLEER. CDR3 sequence (DNA): TGCGCCAGCAGCCAAGATCTAGGGCATTGGGGCTACACCTTC. Translating gives CASSQDLGHWGYTF.

This clonotype was detected many times. The chain couples TRBV20-1 to TRBJ2-5, with unresolved D. Germline CDR1 DFQATT, CDR2 SNEGSKA (reference sequence). This CDR3 spans 12 amino acids. Between the trimmed V and J ends, which lost 6 bases and 4 bases, there was a span of 12 bases. CDR3 residues: CSAPLGRETQYF. The CDR3, as DNA: TGCAGTGCCCCCCTCGGACGAGAGACCCAGTACTTC.

In this sample, this clonotype turned up a few times. The genes are TRBV24-1 and TRBJ1-5, with D hard to call. Germline CDR1 is KGHDR and CDR2 is SFDVKD. The germline V and J ends were trimmed by 5 bases and 7 bases, with 11 bases remaining between them. The CDR3 spans 13 residues. The CDR3 nucleotides are TGTGCCACCAGTGGGACCCTAGGACAGCCCCAGCATTTT. Amino acids: CATSGTLGQPQHF.

This clonotype was recorded at least ten times. The chain is built from TRBV2 and TRBJ2-2; D is unclear. The CDR3 sequence is 14 residues long. CDR1 is SNHLY, CDR2 FYNNEI, per germline. Trimming pared 8 bases from V and 4 bases from J, leaving 14 bases between. The CDR3 reads CASSLGLGTGELFF. In nucleotides, the CDR3 is TGTGCCAGCTCCCTAGGCTTGGGCACCGGGGAGCTGTTTTTT.

The chain couples TRBV5-1 to TRBJ1-1; possible D gene TRBD1, 5 bases. Trimming removed 4 bases at V and 7 bases at J, with 32 bases between. The germline V gene encodes CDR1 SGHRS and CDR2 YFSETQ. This CDR3 has 19 amino acids. CDR3 residues: CASSNPPGGTFDLTIEAFF. Here the CDR3 DNA reads TGCGCCAGCAGCAATCCACCGGGGGGGACCTTCGATTTGACTATTGAAGCTTTCTTT.